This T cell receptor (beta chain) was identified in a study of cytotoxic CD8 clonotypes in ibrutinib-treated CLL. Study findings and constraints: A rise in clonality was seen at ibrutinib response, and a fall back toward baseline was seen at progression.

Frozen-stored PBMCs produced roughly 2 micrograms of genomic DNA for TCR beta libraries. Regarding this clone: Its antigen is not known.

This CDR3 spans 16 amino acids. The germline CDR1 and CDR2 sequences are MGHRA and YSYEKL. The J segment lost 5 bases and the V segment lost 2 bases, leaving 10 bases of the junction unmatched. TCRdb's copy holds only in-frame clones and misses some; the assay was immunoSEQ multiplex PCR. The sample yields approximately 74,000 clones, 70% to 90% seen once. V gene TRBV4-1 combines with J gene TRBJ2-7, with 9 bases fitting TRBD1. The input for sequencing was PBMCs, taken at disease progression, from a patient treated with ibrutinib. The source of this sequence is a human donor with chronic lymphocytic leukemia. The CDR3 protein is CASSQPLYRGPNEQYF. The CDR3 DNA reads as TGCGCCAGCAGCCAACCCTTGTACAGGGGGCCCAACGAGCAGTACTTC.